These T cell receptor beta chains were read from a single sample in a study of T-cell reconstitution after alpha-beta-depleted transplantation in children. One entry per CDR3 protein results from TCRdb running MiXCR on the PCR reads. Seen here are about 610,000 distinct CDR3 sequences, over 9.5% observed once, and the top ten hold around 4%. This material consisted of PBMCs from the stem cell graft donor, taken from the stem cell graft. The source of these receptors is a human donor who donated a stem cell graft to a child with acute myeloid leukemia. Both conserved end residues are part of each CDR3. The D gene is left open where the match is weak. Expanded clones get a size class; other rows say once, few or many, or leave the size out.

- | - | TRBJ2-7 | TRBV12-3/TRBV12-4 | 12 | CASTAWGDEQYF | TGTGCCAGCACCGCATGGGGGGACGAGCAGTACTTC
- | few | TRBJ1-1 | TRBV5-5 | 16 | CASSLVQALMNTEAFF | TGTGCCAGCAGCTTGGTTCAGGCCCTCATGAACACTGAAGCTTTCTTT
TRBD1 | many | TRBJ2-2 | TRBV6-1 | 14 | CASRKGQPYGELFF | TGTGCCAGCAGGAAGGGACAGCCTTACGGGGAGCTGTTTTTT
TRBD1 | few | TRBJ1-2 | TRBV29-1 | 15 | CSGQGLGSANYGYTF | TGCAGCGGACAGGGGTTAGGTTCGGCTAACTATGGCTACACCTTC
- | few | TRBJ1-2 | TRBV7-2 | 15 | CASSEGLGPNYGYTF | TGTGCCAGCAGCGAAGGCCTTGGTCCCAACTATGGCTACACCTTC
- | many | TRBJ2-1 | TRBV20-1 | 16 | CSARKGVGSLGNEQFF | TGCAGTGCTAGGAAGGGAGTGGGGAGTTTGGGCAATGAGCAGTTCTTC
- | few | TRBJ1-5 | TRBV6-6 | 11 | CASRTGQPQHF | TGTGCCAGCAGGACGGGCCAGCCCCAGCATTTT
- | many | TRBJ2-1 | TRBV28 | 19 | CASSPINPMQGGPYNEQFF | TGTGCCAGCAGTCCGATAAACCCGATGCAGGGGGGTCCCTACAATGAGCAGTTCTTC
TRBD1 | - | TRBJ1-1 | TRBV7-3 | 14 | CASRETGLGTEAFF | TGTGCCAGCAGAGAGACAGGGCTTGGCACTGAAGCTTTCTTT
- | few | TRBJ1-2 | TRBV29-1 | 13 | CSVRSGGDYGYTF | TGCAGCGTTCGGTCGGGTGGTGACTATGGCTACACCTTC
- | few | TRBJ2-7 | TRBV12-3/TRBV12-4 | 12 | CASSPVLGEQYF | TGTGCCAGCAGTCCAGTTTTGGGCGAGCAGTACTTC
- | few | TRBJ2-3 | TRBV5-6 | 15 | CASSENSGARDTQYF | TGTGCCAGCAGCGAGAATTCAGGGGCTCGTGATACGCAGTATTTT
- | few | TRBJ1-2 | TRBV30 | 14 | CAWTPTGPLRGYTF | TGTGCCTGGACCCCAACCGGGCCTTTAAGGGGCTACACCTTC
- | few | TRBJ2-2 | TRBV19 | 14 | CASSLPINTGELFF | TGTGCCAGTAGTCTTCCAATTAACACCGGGGAGCTGTTTTTT
- | - | TRBJ1-1 | TRBV5-1 | 15 | CASSLVETPNTEAFF | TGCGCCAGCAGCTTGGTTGAGACACCGAACACTGAAGCTTTCTTT
TRBD1 | many | TRBJ1-5 | TRBV5-5 | 16 | CASSLTPDRGSQPQHF | TGTGCCAGCAGCTTGACCCCGGACAGGGGGTCTCAGCCCCAGCATTTT
TRBD2 | - | TRBJ2-1 | TRBV7-9 | 16 | CASSPQSGSPYNEQFF | TGTGCCAGCAGCCCCCAAAGCGGGAGCCCCTACAATGAGCAGTTCTTC
- | many | TRBJ2-2 | TRBV6-6 | 12 | CASSFPGGELFF | TGTGCCAGCAGTTTTCCGGGAGGGGAGCTGTTTTTT
TRBD2 | few | TRBJ2-3 | TRBV2 | 16 | CASSSPGLPLWDTQYF | TGTGCCAGCAGTTCCCCGGGACTACCTCTTTGGGATACGCAGTATTTT
- | - | TRBJ2-5 | TRBV4-2 | 16 | CASSRTTGRAQETQYF | TGTGCCAGCAGCCGGACTACTGGGCGGGCTCAAGAGACCCAGTACTTC
- | many | TRBJ2-5 | TRBV7-6 | 15 | CASSLFVGGSETQYF | TGTGCCAGCAGCTTATTCGTCGGGGGATCAGAGACCCAGTACTTC
- | few | TRBJ1-3 | TRBV5-1 | 15 | CASSLDNPSGNTIYF | TGCGCCAGCAGCTTGGACAATCCATCTGGAAACACCATATATTTT
TRBD2 | - | TRBJ2-7 | TRBV5-1 | 17 | CASSFSSGSSSSYEHYF | TGCGCCAGCAGCTTCTCTAGCGGGTCCTCTAGCTCCTACGAGCACTACTTC
TRBD1 | - | TRBJ1-5 | TRBV12-3/TRBV12-4 | 15 | CASLQGGAQDQPQHF | TGTGCCAGCCTACAGGGGGGGGCGCAGGATCAGCCCCAGCATTTT
- | - | TRBJ1-5 | TRBV20-1 | 13 | CSASGPSNQPQHF | TGCAGTGCATCCGGGCCTAGCAATCAGCCCCAGCATTTT
TRBD2 | few | TRBJ2-1 | TRBV6-1 | 15 | CASSPLAGVSYEQFF | TGTGCCAGCAGTCCCCTAGCGGGAGTGAGTTATGAGCAGTTCTTC
TRBD2 | few | TRBJ2-3 | TRBV5-4 | 17 | CASSPSGGGRATDTQYF | TGTGCCAGCAGCCCCTCTGGGGGCGGGAGGGCCACAGATACGCAGTATTTT
- | many | TRBJ1-1 | TRBV5-6 | 14 | CASSLGWGDTEAFF | TGTGCCAGCAGCTTGGGATGGGGGGACACTGAAGCTTTCTTT